The subject of this entry is one T cell receptor beta chain. Its antigen remains unknown. CDR3 length equals 15 residues. Germline CDR1 WSHSY, CDR2 SAAADI. Deletions cut 3 bases from V and 2 bases from J, with 8 bases between. This record comes from a study of OX40 agonist ivuxolimab in advanced cancers. Study-wide points: Circulating CD4+ and CD8+ T cells showed clonal expansion by week 6 at 0.1 to 3.0 mg/kg.

TCRdb's table, derived via immunoSEQ multiplex PCR, lists solely in-frame clones and lacks some. Of approximately 59,000 clones listed, just under 85% are singletons. This receptor was taken from an adult with an advanced solid tumor such as melanoma, head and neck, liver or kidney cancer. The input for sequencing was CD4+ or CD8+ T cells sorted from blood, taken in a trial of the OX40 agonist ivuxolimab. The chain joins TRBV10-2 to TRBJ2-6, with a tentative D call TRBD2 (6 bases). The CDR3: CASSDGEAGANVLTF. The CDR3 DNA is TGCGCCAGCAGTGACGGGGAGGCTGGGGCCAACGTCCTGACTTTC.